A selection of T cell receptor beta chains follows, all from one sample in a study of memory CD4+ T cells and cytomegalovirus serostatus. Libraries were prepared by immunoSEQ multiplex PCR; TCRdb keeps only in-frame clonotypes and omits some of them. The data hold 75,000 to 90,000 clones, with 65% to 85% observed a single time. The sample consisted of memory CD4+ T cells from blood. These receptors came from an adult in good health and CMV-seronegative. Both conserved end residues are part of each CDR3. A D gene is named only where the DNA matches it firmly. The size entry is marked missing in some rows and otherwise reads once, few, many or a size class.

v_gene,len,d_gene,j_gene,abundance,CDR3nt,CDR3aa
TRBV9,13,-,TRBJ2-7,-,TGTGCCAGCAGCGTAGGAATCTCCTACGAGCAGTACTTC,CASSVGISYEQYF
TRBV7-2,15,-,TRBJ2-7,-,TGTGCCAGCAGCTTGGCGTCCGGGAACGCCTACGAGCAGTACTTC,CASSLASGNAYEQYF
TRBV28,14,-,TRBJ1-5,-,TGTGCCAGCAGTTCGATCACAGGGAAACAGCCCCAGCATTTT,CASSSITGKQPQHF
TRBV5-1,13,TRBD1,TRBJ1-6,-,TGCGCCAGCAGCTCACGGACAGGGGATCTCCTCCACTTT,CASSSRTGDLLHF
TRBV30,13,-,TRBJ2-7,-,TGTGCCTGGAGTATGGGGGGATCCTACGAGCAGTACTTC,CAWSMGGSYEQYF
TRBV5-1,15,TRBD1,TRBJ2-5,-,TGCGCCAGCAGCTCCACAGGGGGTTACCAAGAGACCCAGTACTTC,CASSSTGGYQETQYF
TRBV19,11,-,TRBJ1-2,few,TGTGCCAGTAGTGTCGGGGTTGGCTACACCTTC,CASSVGVGYTF
TRBV4-2,15,-,TRBJ1-2,-,TGTGCCAGCAGCCAGGACGGGACGGGGGTCTATGGCTACACCTTC,CASSQDGTGVYGYTF
TRBV5-4,17,-,TRBJ1-1,-,TGTGCCAGCAGCCCCCCCCAAATGCGGGGTGTGAACACTGAAGCTTTCTTT,CASSPPQMRGVNTEAFF
TRBV5-6,13,TRBD1,TRBJ2-7,-,TGTGCCAGCAGCCCAGACAGGGCCTACGAGCAGTACTTC,CASSPDRAYEQYF
TRBV29-1,12,-,TRBJ1-3,-,TGCAGCGTTTCCGACTCTGGAAACACCATATATTTT,CSVSDSGNTIYF
TRBV28,12,-,TRBJ2-7,-,TGTGCCAGCAGTTTGTTTGGGTACGAGCAGTACTTC,CASSLFGYEQYF
TRBV9,13,-,TRBJ1-1,-,TGTGCCAGCAGCGCGATCAGGGCCCCTGAAGCTTTCTTT,CASSAIRAPEAFF
TRBV5-6,14,TRBD2,TRBJ2-1,-,TGTGCCAGCAGCTTAATACTAGCGGACAATGAGCAGTTCTTC,CASSLILADNEQFF
TRBV4-1,16,TRBD2,TRBJ2-5,-,TGCGCCAGCAGCCCTCTACGACTAGCGGGGGAAGAGACCCAGTACTTC,CASSPLRLAGEETQYF
TRBV30,12,-,TRBJ2-7,-,TGTGCCTGGTGCGATAGGCCCTACGAGCAGTACTTC,CAWCDRPYEQYF
TRBV2,15,TRBD2,TRBJ2-3,-,TGTGCCAGCAGTGAAGACGGGGGGGACACAGATACGCAGTATTTT,CASSEDGGDTDTQYF
TRBV9,17,-,TRBJ1-1,few,TGTGCCAGCAGCCCCACTGGTGCAGGGGCCGAGAACACTGAAGCTTTCTTT,CASSPTGAGAENTEAFF
TRBV7-9,14,-,TRBJ1-3,-,TGTGCCAGCAGCCTAGGGACCGCCGGAAACACCATATATTTT,CASSLGTAGNTIYF
TRBV5-1,14,TRBD1,TRBJ1-1,-,TGCGCCAGCAGCTCTCCGGGACAGATATCTGAAGCTTTCTTT,CASSSPGQISEAFF
TRBV19,13,TRBD1,TRBJ1-2,-,TGTGCCAGTAGTATAACAGGGGAGGACGGCTACACCTTC,CASSITGEDGYTF
TRBV5-4,18,TRBD2,TRBJ2-2,-,TGTGCCAGCAGCCTCTCCTCGGGGGGACTCGGAGGCACCGGGGAGCTGTTTTTT,CASSLSSGGLGGTGELFF
TRBV28,13,-,TRBJ2-5,-,TGTGCCAGCAGTTTTGGGGGGACGGAGACCCAGTACTTC,CASSFGGTETQYF
TRBV4-1,17,-,TRBJ1-5,few,TGCGCCAGCAGCCTTAGGGGGGGGCTGGAAAGCAATCAGCCCCAGCATTTT,CASSLRGGLESNQPQHF
TRBV15,15,TRBD1,TRBJ2-7,-,TGTGCCACCAGCAGAACCGGGACAGGGGCGAGTGAGCAGTACTTC,CATSRTGTGASEQYF
TRBV7-8,16,-,TRBJ1-4,-,TGTGCCAGCAGCTTGCCGAGGGGAGGAGACGATGAAAAACTGTTTTTT,CASSLPRGGDDEKLFF
TRBV19,17,TRBD1,TRBJ2-2,few,TGTGCCAGTAGTATAGTTGCTAGGACAGGGGGCGACGGGGAGCTGTTTTTT,CASSIVARTGGDGELFF
TRBV6-1,12,-,TRBJ1-1,-,TGTGCCAGCAGTGAAGTAGGGTTCGAAGCTTTCTTT,CASSEVGFEAFF
TRBV30,12,-,TRBJ2-5,-,TGTGCCTGGAGTGTACAGCCGGAGACCCAGTACTTC,CAWSVQPETQYF
TRBV9,13,-,TRBJ2-5,-,TGTGCCAGCAGCGTCACGCTTCGAGAGACCCAGTACTTC,CASSVTLRETQYF
TRBV30,15,-,TRBJ2-6,once,TGTGCCTGGGCCGTCGGATTTCCTGGGGCCAACGTCCTGACTTTC,CAWAVGFPGANVLTF
TRBV4-3,16,-,TRBJ1-1,-,TGCGCCAGCAGCCAAGGGTTGAACAGCGCGAACACTGAAGCTTTCTTT,CASSQGLNSANTEAFF
TRBV6-1,11,-,TRBJ1-2,-,TGTGCCAGCGAGATTCAATATTACTACACCTTC,CASEIQYYYTF
TRBV18,15,-,TRBJ1-5,-,TGTGCCAGCTCAAGCCTCGCTGGTAGCAATCAGCCCCAGCATTTT,CASSSLAGSNQPQHF
TRBV2,14,-,TRBJ1-4,-,TGTGCCAGCAGGGCTCCTGCAACTAATGAAAAACTGTTTTTT,CASRAPATNEKLFF
TRBV14,14,-,TRBJ2-2,-,TGTGCCAGCAGCCCGACGAGGAACACCGGGGAGCTGTTTTTT,CASSPTRNTGELFF
TRBV19,16,-,TRBJ1-4,once,TGTGCCAGTAGTATAATGACCTTTGCAACTAATGAAAAACTGTTTTTT,CASSIMTFATNEKLFF
TRBV11-2,14,-,TRBJ1-2,-,TGTGCCAGCAGCTTCTCCGGGACAACCCTGGGCTACACCTTC,CASSFSGTTLGYTF
TRBV21-1,17,-,TRBJ2-1,-,TGTGCCAGCAGCTCTACCATACCCGCCCTCCCCTACAATGAGCAGTTCTTC,CASSSTIPALPYNEQFF
TRBV23-1,15,TRBD1,TRBJ1-5,-,TGCGCCAGCAGACCAGACAGGGAATACAATCAGCCCCAGCATTTT,CASRPDREYNQPQHF
TRBV28,16,TRBD1,TRBJ2-7,once,TGTGCCAGCAGTTTACTGACAGGGGGCTCGTTCTACGAGCAGTACTTC,CASSLLTGGSFYEQYF
TRBV27,16,TRBD1,TRBJ1-4,-,TGTGCCAGCAGTTCACCTATGGGACAGGGGAGGGGAAAACTGTTTTTT,CASSSPMGQGRGKLFF
TRBV5-1,19,TRBD1,TRBJ2-6,-,TGCGCCAGCAGCTTAGGGGCCGGGACAGGGGCTACCGGGGCCAACGTCCTGACTTTC,CASSLGAGTGATGANVLTF
TRBV18,13,-,TRBJ1-2,-,TGTGCCAGCTCACCACCCGGGGCCTATGGCTACACCTTC,CASSPPGAYGYTF
TRBV6-6,15,-,TRBJ1-4,-,TGTGCCAGCAGATCGACAGGAGGACGAAGTGAAAAACTGTTTTTT,CASRSTGGRSEKLFF
TRBV2,13,TRBD1,TRBJ1-1,-,TGTGCCAGCAGTTACAGGGGGGAGGCTGAAGCTTTCTTT,CASSYRGEAEAFF
TRBV10-1,15,TRBD2,TRBJ2-2,few,TGCGCCAGCAGTCGGACTAGCGTGAACACCGGGGAGCTGTTTTTT,CASSRTSVNTGELFF
TRBV30,14,TRBD1,TRBJ1-2,-,TGTGCGGGGACAGGGGGCCTAGCCCACTATGGCTACACCTTC,CAGTGGLAHYGYTF
TRBV28,15,TRBD1,TRBJ1-1,few,TGTGCCAGCAGTTTGTCGACAGGGGTACTAACTGAAGCTTTCTTT,CASSLSTGVLTEAFF
TRBV7-9,13,-,TRBJ2-6,-,TGTGCCAGCAGCTCCCCCGGGGCCAACGTCCTGACTTTC,CASSSPGANVLTF